This note documents a single T cell receptor beta chain sequence. The antigen is undetermined. Then a second PCR, running roughly 7 to 11 cycles, was carried out with a sample-barcoded 5' primer and a J-beta primer mix. TCRdb processed the 5' RACE reads anew with MiXCR; each CDR3 protein has one entry. The table has 1.5 million to 2 million distinct CDR3 sequences, 28% seen once; the top ten hold more than 6%. Germline CDR1 and CDR2: DFQATT and SNEGSKA (reference sequence). V dropped 2 bases and J dropped 2 bases, with 15 bases sitting between them. This CDR3 comprises 15 residues. Caucasian, healthy and from Russia, the donors were aged between about 6 and 100. The sample belongs to a study of blood T cells in healthy people across ages. Findings of the study overall: TCR beta diversity tracked closely with naive T cell percentage. PBMC samples, being unsorted, prevented any conclusive comparison of naive and antigen-experienced cells.

The receptor's source is a woman between 25 and 40 years old in good health. The sequenced material came from blood. The chain is built from TRBV20-1 and TRBJ1-2; D possibly corresponds to TRBD1 (6 bases). CDR3 amino acids: CSARSILQGNYGYTF. CDR3 DNA sequence: TGCAGTGCTAGATCTATCTTACAGGGAAACTATGGCTACACCTTC.